Sequencing of this T cell receptor beta chain was carried out in a study of shared clonotypes between healthy human individuals. Study-level background: Plates per donor: three CD4 naive, three CD4 memory, two CD8 naive, one CD8 memory. Findings and caveats of the study: A handful of donors shared around 5% of their naive CD4 clonotypes. Sorted-subset sequencing, rarefaction showed, was incomplete despite large depth.

As for this clone: No antigen is known for it.

Combining CD45RO+ cells with CCR7-negative CD45RA+ TemRA cells gave CD8 memory. Repertoires were generated with immunoSEQ multiplex PCR, while TCRdb's copy carries only in-frame clones and drops some. The profile covers over 75,000 clones, with roughly three quarters appearing a single time and 50% taken by the ten largest. V gave up 7 bases and J gave up 6 bases, with 19 bases separating them. Germline V gene data show CDR1 as SGHRS and CDR2 as YFSETQ. The CDR3 sequence is 14 residues long. The TCR was taken from a young man in good health. This chain links TRBV5-1 with TRBJ1-1, with D possibly TRBD1 on 5 matching bases. Sequencing was carried out using memory CD8+ T cells sorted from blood. Regarding subset: CD45RO+ cells pooled with CCR7-negative TemRA cells. The CDR3 DNA is TGCGCCAGCCAAACCGACCCAGGGTTGCCTGAAGCTTTCTTT. This encodes CASQTDPGLPEAFF.